Listed here are 8 T cell receptor beta chains from one sample, sequenced in a study of spatial heterogeneity in lung cancer. Broader study findings: Expanded alpha and beta TCR counts within tumors tracked tumor mutation counts.

TCRdb itself ran the 5' RACE reads through MiXCR, one entry per CDR3 protein. The sample records 20,000 or so distinct CDR3 sequences, more than 5.5% being singletons. No antigen has been assigned to these receptors. The time point: sample taken at primary tumor resection. The material sequenced was lung tumor tissue, taken at surgery. The receptors here all came from a female donor with early-stage non-small cell lung cancer.

This clonotype came up many times. The chain links TRBV6-5 to TRBJ1-2, with a tentative D call TRBD1 (6 bases). CDR1 MNHEY and CDR2 SVGAGI come from the germline V gene. The CDR3 is 16 residues long. Trimming stripped 1 base from V and 1 base from J, with 13 bases between. CDR3 loop: CASSYFTGPNNYGYTF. In DNA form, the CDR3 reads TGTGCCAGCAGTTACTTTACAGGGCCAAATAACTATGGCTACACCTTC.

This clonotype was picked up many times. CDR3 nucleotides: TGTGCCAGCAGCCCTGGGGGACTAGCGGGCACAGATACGCAGTATTTT. Translated, it gives CASSPGGLAGTDTQYF. The J gene is TRBJ2-3, the V gene TRBV5-4, with 11 bases aligning to TRBD2. Trimming removed 4 bases from V and 1 base from J; junction bases left unmatched: 5. CDR1 and CDR2 (germline): SGHNT, YYREEE (reference sequence). CDR3 length: 16 residues.

This clonotype was seen many times. For the CDR3, the DNA is TGTGCCAGCTCACCCCAGACAGCTAACTATGGCTACACCTTC. Its protein product is CASSPQTANYGYTF. The chain employs TRBV18 and TRBJ1-2; weak D call: TRBD1 (5 bases). Trimming took 3 bases from V and 0 from J, leaving 8 bases between them. CDR1 and CDR2 (germline): KGHSH, LQKENI. The CDR3 has 14 amino acids.

This clonotype was counted only a few times. The chain has TRBV20-1 and TRBJ2-5; D unclear. The CDR3 is 11 residues long. Germline assignment: CDR1 DFQATT and CDR2 SNEGSKA (reference sequence). The V end lost 2 bases, the J end lost 4 bases, and 5 bases lay between the germline ends. The chain's CDR3 is CSARLRETQYF. The CDR3 coding sequence is TGCAGTGCTAGACTCAGAGAGACCCAGTACTTC.

By proportion, this clonotype is medium-sized. The chain uses TRBV6-2 or TRBV6-3 and TRBJ1-1; TRBD1 aligns across 8 bases. CDR3 size: 14 residues. Germline V lookup: CDR1 MNHEY, CDR2 SVGEGT. The ends lost 5 bases at V and 6 bases at J; junction bases unmatched: 8. The CDR3 DNA follows: TGTGCCAGCAGTAGGACAGGGTTATCGGCTGAAGCTTTCTTT. Protein: CASSRTGLSAEAFF.

This clonotype was observed a handful of times. The chain employs TRBV20-1 and TRBJ1-5, with D perhaps matching TRBD1 (6 bases). Germline lookup yields CDR1 DFQATT and CDR2 SNEGSKA (reference sequence). Trimming removed 1 base from V and 4 bases from J, with 17 bases in between. The CDR3 spans 16 residues. Written as DNA, the CDR3 is TGCAGTGCTAGAGGGTTGGGACACCCTTTGAATCAGCCCCAGCATTTT. Translation: CSARGLGHPLNQPQHF.

This clonotype came up many times. The chain carries TRBV20-1 and TRBJ2-7; D uncertain. The ends were cut back, 3 bases at V and 4 bases at J, with 10 bases in the middle. The V gene's germline CDR1 is DFQATT and CDR2 SNEGSKA (reference sequence). The CDR3 contains 12 residues. In DNA form, the CDR3 reads TGCAGTGCTAGTCTCGCGAGTTACGAGCAGTACTTC. Protein sequence: CSASLASYEQYF.

The CDR3 loop reads CSARDGHSYEQYF. The CDR3 DNA reads TGCAGTGCTAGAGATGGACACTCCTACGAGCAGTACTTC. The chain employs TRBV20-1 and TRBJ2-7, with D maybe TRBD1 (5 bases). Germline CDR1 and CDR2: DFQATT and SNEGSKA (reference sequence). The CDR3 is made up of 13 amino acids. V was clipped by 0 bases and J by 0 bases, with 6 bases between them.